This T cell receptor beta chain was identified during a study of beta chain features in type 1 diabetes. The table lists this clone with a few counts. With 0 bases clipped from V and 5 bases from J, the junction kept 4 bases outside the gene matches. Germline-derived CDR1 and CDR2 are SGHTS and YDEGEE. The CDR3 consists of 15 residues. Cells sorted by CD45RO/CCR7/CD25/CD127/CD95/CD27 comprised CD4+ naive, central memory, regulatory and stem cell-like memory cells. Investigators reverse transcribed all isolated RNA, so they sequenced expressed TCRB transcripts. Repertoires were generated with immunoSEQ multiplex PCR, while TCRdb's copy carries only in-frame clones and drops some. The sample lists 860,000 or so clones; about 17% were seen once.

This chain connects TRBV5-8 to TRBJ2-3, with 9 bases that match TRBD1. Sequenced: naive CD4+ T cells from blood. The TCR was taken from a woman between 18 and 29 years old in good health. In DNA form, the CDR3 reads TGTGCCAGCAGCTTGGGGGACAGGGCGATAGATACGCAGTATTTT. This codes for CASSLGDRAIDTQYF.